This entry concerns a single T cell receptor (beta chain). Its specificity is not known. The sample is drawn from a study of blood T cells in healthy people across ages. Study observations and caveats: Both naive CD4+ cell counts and diversity were greater in long-lived donors than in aged donors.

Donors gave roughly 10 milliliters of peripheral blood apiece. With a J-beta primer mix and a sample-barcoded 5' primer, a second PCR ran roughly 6 to 11 cycles. MiXCR, applied by TCRdb to the 5' RACE reads, yields one record per CDR3 protein. The sample lists nearly 800,000 distinct CDR3 sequences; 25% were seen once. This same sample was also part of a study on T cells of mothers and their children. That source reports: In cDNA synthesis, all of the extracted RNA was used at 1.5 ug per 15 ul. Sequencing returned over 9 million TCR beta CDR3 reads per mother and approximately 3 million per child.

The receptor was isolated from a boy aged 10-17 years in good health. Material: blood.

The chain's CDR3 is CASSLDRGHYGYTF. CDR3 nucleotide sequence: TGTGCCAGCAGCTTAGACAGGGGGCACTATGGCTACACCTTC. The chain recombines TRBV7-6 with TRBJ1-2; TRBD1 aligns across 9 bases. This CDR3 is 14 amino acids long. The J segment lost 3 bases and the V segment lost 1 base, leaving 0 bases of the junction unmatched. Germline lookup yields CDR1 SGHVS and CDR2 FNYEAQ. Full variable domain (outside the CDR3, taken from reference TRBV7-6 and TRBJ1-2): GAGVSQSPRYKVTKRGQDVALRCDPISGHVSLYWYRQALGQGPEFLTYFNYEAQQDKSGLPNDRFSAERPEGSISTLTIQRTEQRDSAMYRCASSLDRGHYGYTFGSGTRLTVV.